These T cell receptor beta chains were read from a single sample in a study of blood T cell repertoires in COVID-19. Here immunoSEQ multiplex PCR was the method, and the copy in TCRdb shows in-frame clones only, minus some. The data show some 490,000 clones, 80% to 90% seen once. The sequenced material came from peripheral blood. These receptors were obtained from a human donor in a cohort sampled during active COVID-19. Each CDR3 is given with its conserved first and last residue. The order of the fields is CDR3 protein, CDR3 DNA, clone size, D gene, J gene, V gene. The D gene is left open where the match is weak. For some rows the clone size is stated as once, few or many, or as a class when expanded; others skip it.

CDR3: CASSLGQGSPYEQYF
DNA: TGTGCCAGCAGCCTAGGACAGGGGAGCCCCTACGAGCAGTACTTC
size: few
D: TRBD1
J: TRBJ2-7
V: TRBV7-2

CDR3: CASSLGGGFTEAFF
DNA: TGCGCCAGCAGCTTGGGAGGGGGCTTCACTGAAGCTTTCTTT
size: NA
D: TRBD1
J: TRBJ1-1
V: TRBV5-1

CDR3: CASSLIKLAGSYEQYF
DNA: TGTGCCAGCAGTTTGATAAAACTAGCGGGATCCTACGAGCAGTACTTC
size: NA
D: TRBD2
J: TRBJ2-7
V: TRBV28

CDR3: CASSLGTANEQFF
DNA: TGTGCCAGCAGCTTAGGGACAGCAAATGAGCAGTTCTTC
size: once
D: NA
J: TRBJ2-1
V: TRBV7-9

CDR3: CATSRERSTEAFF
DNA: TGTGCCACCAGCAGAGAGAGGTCCACTGAAGCTTTCTTT
size: NA
D: NA
J: TRBJ1-1
V: TRBV15

CDR3: CASSWTGLGEQFF
DNA: TGTGCCAGCAGCTGGACAGGGTTGGGTGAGCAGTTCTTC
size: NA
D: TRBD1
J: TRBJ2-1
V: TRBV14

CDR3: CASSPGDTSTDTQYF
DNA: TGCGCCAGCTCCCCGGGAGACACTAGCACAGATACGCAGTATTTT
size: NA
D: NA
J: TRBJ2-3
V: TRBV10-1

CDR3: CAISESPGQGPQYF
DNA: TGTGCCATCAGTGAGTCCCCCGGACAGGGGCCCCAGTACTTC
size: few
D: TRBD1
J: TRBJ2-5
V: TRBV10-3

CDR3: CASSLRGREYGYTF
DNA: TGTGCCAGCAGCTTACGTGGCAGGGAATATGGCTACACCTTC
size: NA
D: NA
J: TRBJ1-2
V: TRBV7-2

CDR3: CAWSAGGVYGYTF
DNA: TGTGCCTGGAGCGCAGGGGGTGTCTATGGCTACACCTTC
size: NA
D: TRBD1
J: TRBJ1-2
V: TRBV30

CDR3: CASSLDPAGGSEQFF
DNA: TGCGCCAGCAGCTTGGACCCAGCGGGAGGGAGTGAGCAGTTCTTC
size: NA
D: TRBD2
J: TRBJ2-1
V: TRBV5-1

CDR3: CAISSSTGPEQYF
DNA: TGTGCCATCAGCTCCTCGACAGGGCCGGAGCAGTACTTC
size: NA
D: TRBD1
J: TRBJ2-7
V: TRBV10-3

CDR3: CASSLMVSGRREQYF
DNA: TGTGCCAGCAGCTTAATGGTTAGCGGGAGACGCGAGCAGTACTTC
size: NA
D: TRBD2
J: TRBJ2-7
V: TRBV7-3

CDR3: CASSDTGGQTLYEQYF
DNA: TGTGCCAGCAGCGATACGGGGGGGCAAACCCTTTACGAGCAGTACTTC
size: NA
D: TRBD2
J: TRBJ2-7
V: TRBV11-2

CDR3: CASSLSPGANTGELFF
DNA: TGTGCCAGCAGCTTATCCCCAGGGGCGAACACCGGGGAGCTGTTTTTT
size: NA
D: NA
J: TRBJ2-2
V: TRBV7-3

CDR3: CASSLGRRARGTEAFF
DNA: TGTGCCAGCAGTTTAGGTCGGAGGGCTAGGGGCACTGAAGCTTTCTTT
size: once
D: NA
J: TRBJ1-1
V: TRBV27

CDR3: CASSIGQGGGYGYTF
DNA: TGTGCCAGCAGCATCGGACAGGGAGGGGGCTATGGCTACACCTTC
size: NA
D: TRBD1
J: TRBJ1-2
V: TRBV6-5

CDR3: CASSLAGAETQYF
DNA: TGTGCCAGCAGCTTGGCAGGGGCAGAGACCCAGTACTTC
size: NA
D: NA
J: TRBJ2-5
V: TRBV5-4

CDR3: CASSVQGVEQYF
DNA: TGTGCCAGCAGTGTCCAAGGGGTCGAGCAGTACTTC
size: NA
D: NA
J: TRBJ2-7
V: TRBV6-2/TRBV6-3

CDR3: CASSLVLSGASSYEQYF
DNA: TGCGCCAGCAGCTTGGTCCTTAGCGGGGCAAGCTCCTACGAGCAGTACTTC
size: NA
D: TRBD2
J: TRBJ2-7
V: TRBV5-1

CDR3: CASSFQGIRGKLFF
DNA: TGTGCCAGCAGTTTTCAAGGGATAAGGGGAAAACTGTTTTTT
size: NA
D: NA
J: TRBJ1-4
V: TRBV28

CDR3: CASSWGLRSADYEQYF
DNA: TGCGCCAGCAGCTGGGGACTGAGGTCAGCGGACTACGAGCAGTACTTC
size: NA
D: NA
J: TRBJ2-7
V: TRBV5-1

CDR3: CASSPGHTSTNTQYF
DNA: TGTGCCAGCAGCCCCGGACATACTAGCACAAATACGCAGTATTTT
size: NA
D: NA
J: TRBJ2-3
V: TRBV6-5

CDR3: CASSQDYGVSEQYF
DNA: TGTGCCAGCAGCCAAGATTATGGAGTGAGCGAGCAGTACTTC
size: NA
D: NA
J: TRBJ2-7
V: TRBV14

CDR3: CASSKGARDRANSPLHF
DNA: TGTGCCAGCAGCAAAGGGGCCCGGGACAGGGCTAATTCACCCCTCCACTTT
size: NA
D: NA
J: TRBJ1-6
V: TRBV21-1

CDR3: CASSQDQGDSPLHF
DNA: TGCGCCAGCAGCCAAGATCAGGGGGATTCACCCCTCCACTTT
size: NA
D: TRBD1
J: TRBJ1-6
V: TRBV4-3

CDR3: CASRVGLAGGPDTQYF
DNA: TGTGCCAGCAGGGTTGGACTAGCGGGAGGCCCAGATACGCAGTATTTT
size: NA
D: TRBD2
J: TRBJ2-3
V: TRBV2

CDR3: CASSLAEGIYGYTF
DNA: TGTGCCAGCAGCTTAGCGGAGGGGATCTATGGCTACACCTTC
size: NA
D: NA
J: TRBJ1-2
V: TRBV7-2

CDR3: CASSLGRTGGSPLHF
DNA: TGTGCCAGCAGCCTTGGAAGGACAGGGGGTTCACCCCTCCACTTT
size: NA
D: TRBD1
J: TRBJ1-6
V: TRBV9

CDR3: CASSLVGDNSPLHF
DNA: TGTGCCAGCAGCTTGGTAGGAGATAATTCACCCCTCCACTTT
size: few
D: NA
J: TRBJ1-6
V: TRBV5-5

CDR3: CASSLGTGLYSYEQYF
DNA: TGTGCCAGCAGCTTAGGGACAGGCCTTTACTCCTACGAGCAGTACTTC
size: NA
D: TRBD1
J: TRBJ2-7
V: TRBV7-9

CDR3: CASSLSGRAVGEQYF
DNA: TGTGCCAGCAGCCTTAGCGGGAGGGCCGTAGGCGAGCAGTACTTC
size: NA
D: TRBD2
J: TRBJ2-7
V: TRBV7-3

CDR3: CASSFIGRDTEAFF
DNA: TGTGCCAGCAGCTTTATTGGGAGGGACACTGAAGCTTTCTTT
size: NA
D: NA
J: TRBJ1-1
V: TRBV7-9

CDR3: CASRSGTGNNEQFF
DNA: TGTGCCAGCAGGTCCGGGACAGGCAACAATGAGCAGTTCTTC
size: NA
D: TRBD1
J: TRBJ2-1
V: TRBV6-5

CDR3: CASRTSGGRGYTF
DNA: TGTGCCAGCAGGACTTCAGGGGGCAGAGGCTACACCTTC
size: NA
D: TRBD1
J: TRBJ1-2
V: TRBV6-5

CDR3: CASSIHGQGMYNEQFF
DNA: TGTGCCAGCAGCATCCACGGACAGGGGATGTACAATGAGCAGTTCTTC
size: NA
D: TRBD1
J: TRBJ2-1
V: TRBV11-3

CDR3: CASSPGRHNNQPQHF
DNA: TGTGCCAGCAGCCCGGGGAGACACAATAATCAGCCCCAGCATTTT
size: NA
D: NA
J: TRBJ1-5
V: TRBV3-1/TRBV3-2

CDR3: CASSEQGGTEAFF
DNA: TGCGCCAGCAGTGAACAGGGGGGGACTGAAGCTTTCTTT
size: NA
D: TRBD1
J: TRBJ1-1
V: TRBV10-2

CDR3: CASSPGGGLVYNEQFF
DNA: TGTGCCAGCAGCCCCGGTGGGGGACTAGTCTACAATGAGCAGTTCTTC
size: NA
D: TRBD2
J: TRBJ2-1
V: TRBV7-2

CDR3: CASSYRDRVADTQYF
DNA: TGTGCCAGCAGTTACCGGGACAGGGTCGCAGATACGCAGTATTTT
size: NA
D: TRBD1
J: TRBJ2-3
V: TRBV28

CDR3: CAISAQGGTEAFF
DNA: TGTGCCATCAGTGCCCAGGGGGGCACTGAAGCTTTCTTT
size: NA
D: TRBD1
J: TRBJ1-1
V: TRBV10-3

CDR3: CASSEGWWRERGTGELFF
DNA: TGTGCCAGTAGCGAGGGTTGGTGGCGGGAGCGTGGCACCGGGGAGCTGTTTTTT
size: NA
D: TRBD2
J: TRBJ2-2
V: TRBV19

CDR3: CASSLRRTPRGIGYTF
DNA: TGTGCCAGCAGTTTACGGAGAACTCCCCGAGGGATCGGCTACACCTTC
size: NA
D: NA
J: TRBJ1-2
V: TRBV28

CDR3: CSVGTGTDTQYF
DNA: TGCAGCGTAGGGACAGGGACAGATACGCAGTATTTT
size: NA
D: TRBD1
J: TRBJ2-3
V: TRBV29-1

CDR3: CASSPRASGRALRSPDTQYF
DNA: TGTGCCAGCAGCCCCCGGGCTAGCGGGAGGGCCCTACGGTCCCCAGATACGCAGTATTTT
size: NA
D: TRBD2
J: TRBJ2-3
V: TRBV9

CDR3: CASSQEGPSGRPYEQYF
DNA: TGTGCCAGCAGCCAAGAGGGGCCTAGCGGGAGGCCCTACGAGCAGTACTTC
size: NA
D: TRBD2
J: TRBJ2-7
V: TRBV4-2

CDR3: CASIPDRGNTEAFF
DNA: TGTGCCAGCATCCCCGACAGGGGGAACACTGAAGCTTTCTTT
size: NA
D: TRBD1
J: TRBJ1-1
V: TRBV2

CDR3: CASSSGTSGTYEQFF
DNA: TGTGCCAGCAGCTCGGGGACTAGCGGGACATATGAGCAGTTCTTC
size: NA
D: TRBD2
J: TRBJ2-1
V: TRBV7-3

CDR3: CASRRGGSNYGYTF
DNA: TGTGCCAGCAGACGAGGGGGATCAAACTATGGCTACACCTTC
size: NA
D: NA
J: TRBJ1-2
V: TRBV6-5

CDR3: CASSTRQGLSYGYTF
DNA: TGCGCCAGCAGCACCAGACAGGGGCTGAGCTATGGCTACACCTTC
size: NA
D: TRBD1
J: TRBJ1-2
V: TRBV5-1

CDR3: CASSGMTGANTEAFF
DNA: TGTGCCAGCAGCGGAATGACAGGGGCGAACACTGAAGCTTTCTTT
size: NA
D: TRBD1
J: TRBJ1-1
V: TRBV7-8

CDR3: CASSYQRQGPEAFF
DNA: TGTGCCAGCAGTTACCAACGACAGGGTCCTGAAGCTTTCTTT
size: NA
D: TRBD1
J: TRBJ1-1
V: TRBV6-5

CDR3: CATSRERVLNTEAFF
DNA: TGTGCCACCAGCAGAGAGAGGGTGCTGAACACTGAAGCTTTCTTT
size: NA
D: NA
J: TRBJ1-1
V: TRBV15

CDR3: CASSFAGASYNSPLHF
DNA: TGTGCCAGCAGTTTTGCGGGGGCCTCCTATAATTCACCCCTCCACTTT
size: NA
D: NA
J: TRBJ1-6
V: TRBV28